This is a list of T cell receptor beta chains from one sample in a study of T cells in Graves' hyperthyroidism and ophthalmopathy. Via MiXCR, TCRdb re-called the multiplex PCR reads, giving one row per CDR3 protein. This table holds 250,000 to 400,000 distinct CDR3 sequences, about an eighth found once. The source material was blood. The receptors derive from a woman aged 40 to 50 with Graves' ophthalmopathy. Both conserved end residues are part of each CDR3. D genes are given only for firm matches. Where a row states a size, it is once, few, many or the class of an expanded clone; other rows omit it.

d_call: TRBD2; v_call: TRBV18; j_call: TRBJ2-1; clone_size: NA; cdr3_nt: TGTGCCAGCTCACCAAGCATAGCGGGGGGGAATGAGCAGTTCTTC; cdr3_aa: CASSPSIAGGNEQFF
d_call: NA; v_call: TRBV3-1; j_call: TRBJ2-7; clone_size: many; cdr3_nt: TGTGCCAGCAGCCAAGTGGGACGGTACTACGAGCAGTACTTC; cdr3_aa: CASSQVGRYYEQYF
d_call: NA; v_call: TRBV15; j_call: TRBJ1-1; clone_size: NA; cdr3_nt: TGTGCCACCAGCAGACAGGGGAGACCGATGAACACTGAAGCTTTCTTT; cdr3_aa: CATSRQGRPMNTEAFF
d_call: TRBD2; v_call: TRBV7-6; j_call: TRBJ2-7; clone_size: few; cdr3_nt: TGTGCCAGCAGCTCGCCTCGGGGGGGCTCCTACGAGCAGTACTTC; cdr3_aa: CASSSPRGGSYEQYF
d_call: NA; v_call: TRBV11-2; j_call: TRBJ2-4; clone_size: many; cdr3_nt: TGTGCCAGCAGCACTCGGACAGAACTAGCCAAAAACATTCAGTACTTC; cdr3_aa: CASSTRTELAKNIQYF
d_call: TRBD2; v_call: TRBV10-3; j_call: TRBJ2-1; clone_size: NA; cdr3_nt: TGTGCCATCAGTGAGCTAGGCGGGAGTAACAATGAGCAGTTCTTC; cdr3_aa: CAISELGGSNNEQFF
d_call: TRBD2; v_call: TRBV20-1; j_call: TRBJ2-1; clone_size: many; cdr3_nt: TGCAGTGTCTACGGACGCGGGAGGGCCCGCGGTGAGCAGTTCTTC; cdr3_aa: CSVYGRGRARGEQFF
d_call: NA; v_call: TRBV3-1; j_call: TRBJ2-4; clone_size: few; cdr3_nt: TGTGCCAGCAGCCCGGCTCTCCGGACAAAAAACATTCAGTACTTC; cdr3_aa: CASSPALRTKNIQYF
d_call: TRBD1; v_call: TRBV11-2; j_call: TRBJ1-5; clone_size: many; cdr3_nt: TGTGCCAGCAGCCCGGACAGGGGGCAGCCCCAGCATTTT; cdr3_aa: CASSPDRGQPQHF
d_call: NA; v_call: TRBV4-1; j_call: TRBJ1-5; clone_size: NA; cdr3_nt: TGCGCCAGCAGCCAGATAGGGGGTATGCCCCAGCATTTT; cdr3_aa: CASSQIGGMPQHF
d_call: TRBD2; v_call: TRBV7-2; j_call: TRBJ2-7; clone_size: many; cdr3_nt: TGTGCCAGCAACGTAGCGGGAGTTGGCTACGAGCAGTACTTC; cdr3_aa: CASNVAGVGYEQYF
d_call: TRBD1; v_call: TRBV11-2; j_call: TRBJ2-7; clone_size: NA; cdr3_nt: TGTGCCAGCAGAAGGGACAGGGACTCCTACGAGCAGTACTTC; cdr3_aa: CASRRDRDSYEQYF
d_call: TRBD1; v_call: TRBV2; j_call: TRBJ1-1; clone_size: NA; cdr3_nt: TGTGCCAGCGGGACAGGGGGGGAAATTGAAGCTTTCTTT; cdr3_aa: CASGTGGEIEAFF
d_call: NA; v_call: TRBV20-1; j_call: TRBJ1-5; clone_size: few; cdr3_nt: TGCAGTGCTAGAGGTGGTGGGGCAGGGCTTTATAGCAATCAGCCCCAGCATTTT; cdr3_aa: CSARGGGAGLYSNQPQHF
d_call: TRBD2; v_call: TRBV29-1; j_call: TRBJ2-5; clone_size: NA; cdr3_nt: TGCAGCGTTGAGTTACCTTGGGAGGGTCAAGAGACCCAGTACTTC; cdr3_aa: CSVELPWEGQETQYF
d_call: NA; v_call: TRBV6-1; j_call: TRBJ2-3; clone_size: many; cdr3_nt: TGTGCCAGCAGTTTCGACTCAACTAGTCTTAATCCTCCAGTTACGCAGTATTTT; cdr3_aa: CASSFDSTSLNPPVTQYF
d_call: NA; v_call: TRBV12-5; j_call: TRBJ1-1; clone_size: NA; cdr3_nt: TGTGCTAGTGGTTTGGTGGGGGGGGGGTTGAGGAACACTGAAGCTTTCTTT; cdr3_aa: CASGLVGGGLRNTEAFF
d_call: TRBD1; v_call: TRBV12-3/TRBV12-4; j_call: TRBJ2-1; clone_size: many; cdr3_nt: TGTGCCAGCAACTATGGACAGGGCGGTGAGCAGTTCTTC; cdr3_aa: CASNYGQGGEQFF
d_call: TRBD2; v_call: TRBV6-5; j_call: TRBJ2-3; clone_size: NA; cdr3_nt: TGTGCCAGCAGTTATGGCGGGGGGGGCACAGATACGCAGTATTTT; cdr3_aa: CASSYGGGGTDTQYF
d_call: NA; v_call: TRBV2; j_call: TRBJ2-2; clone_size: many; cdr3_nt: TGTGCCAGCAGTGGGGCAGCTGCGAACACCGGGGAGCTGTTTTTT; cdr3_aa: CASSGAAANTGELFF
d_call: TRBD1; v_call: TRBV7-2; j_call: TRBJ2-5; clone_size: many; cdr3_nt: TGTGCCAGCAGCTACGATCCGGGACAGGGAGAGACCCAGTACTTC; cdr3_aa: CASSYDPGQGETQYF
d_call: NA; v_call: TRBV6-1; j_call: TRBJ1-1; clone_size: many; cdr3_nt: TGTGCCAGCAGTCCACATACCCCCTGGGGTGAAGCTTTCTTT; cdr3_aa: CASSPHTPWGEAFF
d_call: NA; v_call: TRBV28; j_call: TRBJ1-5; clone_size: NA; cdr3_nt: TGTGCCAGCAGTTTCCTATCCGGGGGCGCGCAGCCCCAGCATTTT; cdr3_aa: CASSFLSGGAQPQHF
d_call: TRBD1; v_call: TRBV7-9; j_call: TRBJ1-1; clone_size: NA; cdr3_nt: TGTGCCAGCAGCTCCAGTGGGGCAGGGGGACACACTGAAGCTTTCTTT; cdr3_aa: CASSSSGAGGHTEAFF
d_call: NA; v_call: TRBV7-9; j_call: TRBJ2-7; clone_size: many; cdr3_nt: TGTGCCAGCACCCCTTCCTCCTACGAGCAGTACTTC; cdr3_aa: CASTPSSYEQYF
d_call: TRBD1; v_call: TRBV7-9; j_call: TRBJ1-2; clone_size: NA; cdr3_nt: TGTGCCAGCAGCCCGGACAGGAGAGCTAACTATGGCTACACCTTC; cdr3_aa: CASSPDRRANYGYTF
d_call: TRBD2; v_call: TRBV7-2; j_call: TRBJ2-1; clone_size: NA; cdr3_nt: TGTGCCAGCAGCCTAAGACTAGCTAATGAGCAGTTCTTC; cdr3_aa: CASSLRLANEQFF
d_call: NA; v_call: TRBV11-2; j_call: TRBJ2-1; clone_size: NA; cdr3_nt: TGTGCCAGCAGCTTAGCCGGGGCCTACGAGCAGTTCTTC; cdr3_aa: CASSLAGAYEQFF